A single sample gave rise to the 21 T cell receptor beta chains below, sequenced in a study of blood T cell repertoires in COVID-19. Sequencing used immunoSEQ multiplex PCR; TCRdb keeps in-frame clones, though not all of them. The data contain tens of thousands of clones, 91% of them singletons. Sequencing was done on a sample of peripheral blood. All receptors derive from a man aged 70-80 years with active COVID-19.

CDR3 bases: TGTGCCAGTAGTCGCGGGGTATTGTACACCGGGGAGCTGTTTTTT. It translates to CASSRGVLYTGELFF. The V call is TRBV19, the J call TRBJ2-2, with a possible D match to TRBD2 (6 bases). This CDR3 contains 15 residues. V was trimmed by 5 bases and J by 3 bases, leaving 13 bases between them. Germline V lookup: CDR1 LNHDA, CDR2 SQIVND (reference sequence).

The chain has TRBV7-9 and TRBJ1-2, with 8 positions matching TRBD1. V dropped 1 base and J dropped 4; count of bases not matched to a gene: 8. This CDR3 has 16 amino acids. CDR1 and CDR2 from the germline V gene are SEHNR and FQNEAQ (reference sequence). The CDR3 protein is CASSLDPQGASYGYTF. The CDR3 DNA follows: TGTGCCAGCAGCTTAGACCCCCAGGGGGCGTCCTATGGCTACACCTTC.

This rearrangement joins TRBV6-1 to TRBJ1-4; D possibly corresponds to TRBD1 (6 bases). Germline V gene data show CDR1 as MNHNS and CDR2 as SASEGT. This CDR3 has 14 residues. The V gene lost 3 bases and the J gene lost 8 bases, with 13 bases spanning the gap. CDR3 nucleotide sequence: TGTGCCAGCAGTGAGTTGCAGGGGAGAGAAAAACTGTTTTTT. Amino acids: CASSELQGREKLFF.

The chain carries TRBV9 and TRBJ1-4; no clear D gene. The CDR3 contains 15 residues. Trimming stripped 4 bases from V and 7 bases from J, with 17 bases between. The germline V gene has CDR1 SGDLS and CDR2 YYNGEE. The CDR3 bases are TGTGCCAGCAGCACCATGGTAGGAGGCCCTGAAAAACTGTTTTTT. Translated, it gives CASSTMVGGPEKLFF.

The V and J genes are TRBV10-2 and TRBJ1-6; perhaps TRBD1 as D (5 bases). CDR3 size: 15 residues. V was pared by 5 bases and J by 10 bases, with 18 bases between. Germline values: CDR1 WSHSY, CDR2 SAAADI. CDR3 nucleotide sequence: TGCGCCAGCAGTCTCGACAGCCCTACGGGCTCACCCCTCCACTTT. Translating gives CASSLDSPTGSPLHF.

The chain links TRBV19 to TRBJ2-1; D is ambiguous. CDR3 length: 17 residues. V lost 1 base and J lost 8, with 21 bases in between. Germline V gene lookup returns CDR1 LNHDA and CDR2 SQIVND (reference sequence). CDR3 sequence: CASSIAGLSESRYEQFF. Written as DNA, the CDR3 is TGTGCCAGTAGTATAGCTGGCCTCTCCGAGTCGAGGTATGAGCAGTTCTTC.

This chain uses TRBV7-9 with TRBJ2-5; 8 bases match TRBD1. V shed 5 bases and J 3 bases; nucleotides not matched to a gene: 11. The CDR3 contains 16 residues. Germline V lookup: CDR1 SEHNR, CDR2 FQNEAQ (reference sequence). DNA of the CDR3: TGTGCCAGCAGCCCTGGGGGCAGGGGGCTTGAAGAGACCCAGTACTTC. As protein: CASSPGGRGLEETQYF.

The chain combines TRBV4-1 with TRBJ2-1, with 10 bases lining up with TRBD1. CDR3 length: 14 residues. Unmatched junction bases numbered 7, after V lost 5 bases and J lost 9 bases. From germline, CDR1 is MGHRA and CDR2 YSYEKL. The CDR3 sequence is CASSSDRGPGEQFF. The CDR3 coding sequence is TGCGCCAGCAGCTCAGACAGGGGGCCGGGTGAGCAGTTCTTC.

V usage is TRBV7-9 and J usage is TRBJ1-2, with a weak D call TRBD1 (5 bases). Germline V CDR1 and CDR2: SEHNR, FQNEAQ (reference sequence). Trimming shortened V by 0 bases and J by 5 bases, and 7 bases separated the two germline ends. This CDR3 contains 13 residues. The CDR3 here is CASSLAGGYGYTF. The CDR3 DNA follows: TGTGCCAGCAGCTTAGCGGGGGGATATGGCTACACCTTC.

The V call is TRBV5-1, the J call TRBJ2-1; 8 bases match TRBD1. The CDR3 consists of 17 residues. V trimming: 2 bases; J trimming: 1 base; junction bases outside the gene matches: 8. The germline V gene encodes CDR1 SGHRS and CDR2 YFSETQ. CDR3 DNA: TGCGCCAGCAGCTTTGGGGACAGGATGCCTTCCTACAATGAGCAGTTCTTC. It codes for CASSFGDRMPSYNEQFF.

The chain has TRBV29-1 and TRBJ2-4; 9 bases are shared with TRBD1. J gave up 3 bases and V 6 bases, and 12 bases lay outside the gene matches. CDR3 length: 16 residues. Germline V gives CDR1 SQVTM, CDR2 ANQGSEA. The DNA of the CDR3 is TGCAGCGTGGCTCCGGGACAGGGATATGGCAAAAACATTCAGTACTTC. Translating it yields CSVAPGQGYGKNIQYF.

This chain uses TRBV30 with TRBJ2-5; 10 bases are shared with TRBD2. Germline V CDR1 and CDR2: GTSNPN, SVGIG (reference sequence). The length of the CDR3 is 15 residues. The junction had 4 bases not matched to a gene; V was cut back by 2 bases and J by 1 base. In DNA, the CDR3 is TGTGCCTGGAGTCTAGGACTAGCGGTCCAAGAGACCCAGTACTTC. Its translation: CAWSLGLAVQETQYF.

Here the CDR3 reads CASSRQGSSSYTF. The CDR3 DNA follows: TGTGCCAGCAGTAGACAGGGCAGCTCTAGCTACACCTTC. The chain carries TRBV28 and TRBJ1-2, with 7 bases lining up with TRBD1. The CDR3 extends over 13 amino acids. Germline V gene lookup returns CDR1 MDHEN and CDR2 SYDVKM. V shed 5 bases and J 9 bases; nucleotides not matched to a gene: 9.

The chain couples TRBV30 to TRBJ2-3, with 8 bases aligning to TRBD2. Germline CDR1 and CDR2: GTSNPN and SVGIG (reference sequence). CDR3 length equals 15 residues. Germline trimming cut 4 bases from V and 3 bases from J; bases unmatched to any gene: 9. The CDR3 protein is CAWKVRGGLTDTQYF. CDR3 bases: TGTGCCTGGAAGGTTCGGGGGGGTTTGACAGATACGCAGTATTTT.

In regard to this clone: One end of the junction is discordant with germline, which a read error may explain. The chain uses TRBV18 and TRBJ2-1; 8 nucleotides agree with TRBD2. Germline CDR1 and CDR2: KGHSH and LQKENI. The CDR3 has 15 residues. The CDR3 sequence is CASTPTSGHINGQFF. In DNA form, the CDR3 reads TGTGCCAGCACACCCACTAGCGGACATATCAATGGGCAGTTCTTC.

V is TRBV3-1 (or the pseudogene TRBV3-2) and J is TRBJ2-3; 13 bases are a match to TRBD2. The CDR3 runs 16 residues. V was clipped by 4 bases and J by 3 bases; unmatched bases: 4. Germline CDR1 reads LGHDT; CDR2 reads YNNKEL (reference sequence). The CDR3 coding sequence is TGTGCCAGCAGCCTGGGGACTAGCGGGGCGACAGATACGCAGTATTTT. It specifies CASSLGTSGATDTQYF.

The chain has TRBV28 and TRBJ1-2; the match to TRBD1 covers 7 bases. V was pared by 5 bases and J by 4 bases, with 7 bases of the junction left unmatched. Germline values: CDR1 MDHEN, CDR2 SYDVKM. The length of the CDR3 is 14 residues. The CDR3 nucleotides are TGTGCCAGCAGTCCGGGACAGACGATCTATGGCTACACCTTC. The encoded protein is CASSPGQTIYGYTF.

This rearrangement joins TRBV3-1 (or the pseudogene TRBV3-2) to TRBJ1-2; unclear D gene. The germline V gene encodes CDR1 LGHDT and CDR2 YNNKEL (reference sequence). The V gene lost 0 bases and the J gene lost 8 bases, with 16 bases spanning the gap. The CDR3 runs to 15 residues. The CDR3 is CASSQDLATGGGYTF. CDR3 DNA sequence: TGTGCCAGCAGCCAAGATCTGGCTACGGGTGGCGGCTACACCTTC.

The rearrangement uses TRBV9 and TRBJ1-2; no clear D gene. The germline CDR1 and CDR2 sequences are SGDLS and YYNGEE. The CDR3 consists of 16 residues. V was clipped by 4 bases and J by 8 bases, with 24 bases between them. This CDR3 reads CASSPPSDGGVRGYTF. The CDR3 DNA reads as TGTGCCAGCAGCCCCCCCTCTGACGGTGGAGTAAGGGGCTACACCTTC.

This chain connects TRBV6-2 or TRBV6-3 to TRBJ2-7, with a weak D call TRBD2 (5 bases). V lost 0 bases, J lost 6 bases, and 9 bases lay in between. Germline V gene sequence: CDR1 MNHEY, CDR2 SVGEGT. There are 13 residues in the CDR3. This chain's CDR3 is CASSYSRGFEQYF. CDR3 nucleotides: TGTGCCAGCAGTTACTCGCGAGGGTTCGAGCAGTACTTC.

The CDR3: CASTPGSPLGLFF. CDR3 nucleotide sequence: TGTGCCAGCACTCCCGGGTCTCCTCTCGGACTCTTTTTT. J is TRBJ1-4 and V is TRBV12-3 or TRBV12-4; D ambiguous. V lost 7 bases to trimming and J lost 17 bases, with 23 bases between them. This CDR3 spans 13 amino acids.